Shown below are 19 T cell receptor beta chains from a single sample sequenced in a study of radiation and T cells in renal cell carcinoma. Clones were read by immunoSEQ multiplex PCR, and TCRdb kept only the in-frame ones, dropping some. The table has 100,000 to 150,000 clones, 65% to 85% seen once; the top ten hold 5.8%. Time point of the sample: blood 2 weeks post-SBRT. Stated treatment: 15 Gy SBRT to primary tumor, nephrectomy 4 weeks later. The specimen comprised blood, sampled from a patient whose treatment included radiotherapy and nephrectomy. These TCRs come from a man between 45 and 60 years old with renal cell carcinoma.

This chain uses TRBV6-6 with TRBJ2-1, with D possibly being TRBD2 (5 bases). V lost 1 base, J lost 7 bases, and 11 bases lay in between. The CDR3 consists of 14 residues. Germline V gene sequence: CDR1 MNHNY, CDR2 SVGAGI (reference sequence). CDR3 bases: TGTGCCAGCAGTTACTACCGGACGGGAAATGAGCAGTTCTTC. It encodes CASSYYRTGNEQFF.

This chain uses TRBV5-1 with TRBJ1-3; 9 bases agree with TRBD1. V dropped 0 bases and J dropped 0; count of bases not matched to a gene: 1. The CDR3 loop spans 16 amino acids. Germline CDR1 and CDR2: SGHRS and YFSETQ. CDR3 sequence reads: CASSLEGQGSGNTIYF. The CDR3 bases are TGCGCCAGCAGCTTGGAGGGACAGGGCTCTGGAAACACCATATATTTT.

CDR3 DNA: TGCGCCAGCAGCGCGGGACATTTGGAGCAGTACTTC. Amino acid sequence: CASSAGHLEQYF. The chain employs TRBV5-1 and TRBJ2-7; D may match TRBD1 or TRBD2 (6 bases each). Germline CDR1 SGHRS, CDR2 YFSETQ. The CDR3 consists of 12 residues. V shed 4 bases and J shed 7 bases, with 12 bases lying between them.

The chain combines TRBV5-4 with TRBJ1-1; D unclear. The CDR3 extends over 13 amino acids. Germline assignment: CDR1 SGHNT and CDR2 YYREEE (reference sequence). The V gene lost 0 bases and the J gene lost 0 bases, with 3 bases spanning the gap. In nucleotides, the CDR3 is TGTGCCAGCAGCTTGGTTGTGAACACTGAAGCTTTCTTT. Its protein product is CASSLVVNTEAFF. The whole variable domain, filled in from reference TRBV5-4 and TRBJ1-1, reads ETGVTQSPTHLIKTRGQQVTLRCSSQSGHNTVSWYQQALGQGPQFIFQYYREEENGRGNFPPRFSGLQFPNYSSELNVNALELDDSALYLCASSLVVNTEAFFGQGTRLTVV.

The chain is built from TRBV7-3 and TRBJ1-1, with 10 bases that match TRBD1. The V segment lost 4 bases and the J segment 7 bases; nucleotides outside the gene matches: 3. The germline V gene encodes CDR1 SGHTA and CDR2 FQGTGA. CDR3 length: 13 residues. CDR3 bases: TGTGCCAGCAGCTACGGGACAGGGGATGAAGCTTTCTTT. As protein: CASSYGTGDEAFF.

The chain combines TRBV11-1 with TRBJ1-2, with TRBD1 as a possible D gene (5 bases). This CDR3 has 15 residues. V shed 0 bases and J shed 0 bases, with 8 bases lying between them. Germline CDR1 SGHAT, CDR2 FQDESV (reference sequence). CDR3 residues: CASSLAGGTNYGYTF. The DNA of the CDR3 is TGTGCCAGCAGCTTAGCCGGGGGTACTAACTATGGCTACACCTTC.

This chain joins TRBV2 and TRBJ2-1; TRBD2 aligns across 9 bases. Germline-derived CDR1 and CDR2 are SNHLY and FYNNEI. V shed 8 bases, J shed 6 bases, and the junction held 8 bases outside the gene matches. This CDR3 contains 14 residues. The CDR3 is CASFAGGPVNEQFF. The CDR3 DNA sequence: TGTGCCAGCTTCGCGGGAGGGCCCGTCAATGAGCAGTTCTTC.

The chain combines TRBV4-2 with TRBJ2-5; D possibly corresponds to TRBD2 (5 bases). Per the germline V gene, CDR1 is LGHNA and CDR2 is YNFKEQ. The CDR3 is 17 amino acids. Between the trimmed V and J ends, which lost 1 base and 1 base, there was a span of 16 bases. As DNA, the CDR3 is TGTGCCAGCAGCCAAGGCGGGTATCAAGCCGGCCAAGAGACCCAGTACTTC. Translating it yields CASSQGGYQAGQETQYF.

This clone was recorded only once. The chain is built from TRBV13 and TRBJ2-1; possibly TRBD1 or TRBD2 for D (5 bases each). The germline V gene has CDR1 PRHDT and CDR2 FYEKMQ (reference sequence). The CDR3 totals 18 residues. The V end lost 1 base, the J end lost 0 bases, and 16 bases lay between the germline ends. The DNA of the CDR3 is TGTGCCAGCAGCTTAGTACAGGCTAGCAGCGGCTCCTACAATGAGCAGTTCTTC. It specifies CASSLVQASSGSYNEQFF. Looking up the rest from reference TRBV13 and TRBJ2-1 gives the full variable domain: AAGVIQSPRHLIKEKRETATLKCYPIPRHDTVYWYQQGPGQDPQFLISFYEKMQSDKGSIPDRFSAQQFSDYHSELNMSSLELGDSALYFCASSLVQASSGSYNEQFFGPGTRLTVL.

The CDR3 is CASSPGSGSPGANVLTF. CDR3 DNA sequence: TGTGCCAGCTCACCAGGTAGCGGGAGCCCTGGGGCCAACGTCCTGACTTTC. The chain couples TRBV18 to TRBJ2-6, with 9 bases matching TRBD2. V dropped 2 bases and J dropped 2; count of bases not matched to a gene: 4. Germline lookup yields CDR1 KGHSH and CDR2 LQKENI. CDR3 length: 17 amino acids.

The genes are TRBV6-5 and TRBJ2-3; TRBD2 agrees at 9 bases. Trimming took 1 base from V and 1 from J; bases not matched to a gene: 3. CDR1 and CDR2 (germline): MNHEY, SVGAGI. The CDR3 extends over 16 amino acids. CDR3 residues: CASSYFRLAGTDTQYF. DNA of the CDR3: TGTGCCAGCAGTTACTTCCGACTAGCGGGCACAGATACGCAGTATTTT.

V and J are TRBV7-9 and TRBJ1-1; D call uncertain. The CDR3 is 13 amino acids. The V end was cut by 3 bases, the J end by 10 bases, with 15 bases between. Germline CDR1 and CDR2: SEHNR and FQNEAQ (reference sequence). CDR3 residues: CASSFLGPGGAFF. The CDR3 DNA follows: TGTGCCAGCAGCTTCCTCGGTCCCGGCGGAGCTTTCTTT.

The chain joins TRBV2 to TRBJ2-3, with 15 positions matching TRBD2. This CDR3 spans 17 amino acids. Germline V gives CDR1 SNHLY, CDR2 FYNNEI. J gave up 2 bases and V 3 bases, and 3 bases lay outside the gene matches. The CDR3 is CASSEGTSGGITDTQYF. The CDR3, as DNA: TGTGCCAGCAGTGAGGGGACTAGCGGGGGGATCACAGATACGCAGTATTTT.

V usage is TRBV9 and J usage is TRBJ2-1; 11 bases map to TRBD2. CDR1 SGDLS and CDR2 YYNGEE come from the germline V gene. V lost 0 bases and J lost 7; bases outside the gene matches: 18. The CDR3 spans 20 residues. The CDR3 loop reads CASSVAISGVAGGLGNEQFF. For the CDR3, the DNA is TGTGCCAGCAGCGTAGCTATCTCGGGGGTAGCGGGAGGGCTCGGAAATGAGCAGTTCTTC. Variable domain in full (rest from reference TRBV9 and TRBJ2-1): DSGVTQTPKHLITATGQRVTLRCSPRSGDLSVYWYQQSLDQGLQFLIQYYNGEERAKGNILERFSAQQFPDLHSELNLSSLELGDSALYFCASSVAISGVAGGLGNEQFFGPGTRLTVL.

The chain recombines TRBV5-1 with TRBJ2-1, with D possibly TRBD1 on 6 matching bases. Germline assignment: CDR1 SGHRS and CDR2 YFSETQ. The CDR3 length is 14 residues. Trimming removed 5 bases at V and 8 bases at J, with 17 bases between. CDR3 protein: CASSRQVSEDEQFF. DNA for the CDR3: TGCGCCAGCAGTCGACAGGTTAGCGAGGATGAGCAGTTCTTC.

The chain couples TRBV7-8 to TRBJ2-7; 13 bases fit TRBD2. The germline gives CDR1 SGHVS, CDR2 FQNEAQ. CDR3 length: 14 amino acids. With V trimmed by 9 bases and J by 5 bases, 7 bases remained unmatched. CDR3 region: CASKLAGGIHEQYF. The CDR3 DNA reads as TGTGCCAGTAAACTAGCGGGGGGGATTCACGAGCAGTACTTC. Complete variable domain (other parts from reference TRBV7-8 and TRBJ2-7): GAGVSQSPRYKVAKRGQDVALRCDPISGHVSLFWYQQALGQGPEFLTYFQNEAQLDKSGLPSDRFFAERPEGSVSTLKIQRTQQEDSAVYLCASKLAGGIHEQYFGPGTRLTVT.

This clone was detected a few times. The chain joins TRBV28 to TRBJ1-4; 10 bases match TRBD1. CDR3 length equals 15 residues. Per germline, CDR1 MDHEN and CDR2 SYDVKM. V gave up 4 bases and J gave up 9 bases; unmatched junction bases: 8. The DNA for the CDR3 is TGTGCCAGCAGTTCCCCGACAGGGGGCATAAAAAAACTGTTTTTT. Translation: CASSSPTGGIKKLFF. Full variable domain (remainder filled in from reference TRBV28 and TRBJ1-4): DVKVTQSSRYLVKRTGEKVFLECVQDMDHENMFWYRQDPGLGLRLIYFSYDVKMKEKGDIPEGYSVSREKKERFSLILESASTNQTSMYLCASSSPTGGIKKLFFGSGTQLSVL.

This sequence joins TRBV29-1 and TRBJ2-2, with 7 nucleotides matching TRBD1. The CDR3 is 14 amino acids. V shed 4 bases and J 1 base; nucleotides not matched to a gene: 3. Germline lookup yields CDR1 SQVTM and CDR2 ANQGSEA. CDR3 nucleotides: TGCAGCGTTGGACGACAGGGGAACACCGGGGAGCTGTTTTTT. It encodes CSVGRQGNTGELFF.

The V call is TRBV27, the J call TRBJ2-7, with 7 positions matching TRBD1. The CDR3 is made up of 15 amino acids. Germline lookup yields CDR1 MNHEY and CDR2 SMNVEV (reference sequence). The J segment lost 4 bases and the V segment lost 3 bases, leaving 9 bases of the junction unmatched. The CDR3 DNA reads TGTGCCAGCAGTTTCGCCCGGGACAGTTTTTACGAGCAGTACTTC. This translates into CASSFARDSFYEQYF.